This T cell receptor beta chain was profiled in a study of blood T cell repertoires in COVID-19 (dated by TCRdb to about 2020). Study-level background: Samples covering the acute and convalescent phases of COVID-19 were provided by collaborators in the United States, Italy and Spain. The material from the prospective study consisted of cDNA or gDNA derived from T cells, B-cell-depleted T cells, or PBMCs. Deeply sampled blood TCRbeta repertoires from subjects exposed to, actively infected with, or recovered from COVID-19 were included in the dataset. The repertoires were released in a freely available public database meant as a resource for research on the immune response to SARS-CoV-2. Samples came from the ongoing ImmuneRACE study (first 160 participants) plus 1,254 subjects from 6 global collaborators. Sample metadata almost always included a de-identified subject ID, COVID-19 status, age in years and sex. Where available, HLA class I and class II types were obtained from metadata supplied by the sample provider rather than from assay-based typing.

TCRbeta CDR3 regions were amplified from genomic DNA using the immunoSEQ Assay, a bias-controlled multiplex PCR. As for the original processing: Nucleated cell counts per sample were estimated from amplification of reference gene primers within the assay. Sequence reads were collapsed and filtered to measure the absolute abundance of every unique TCRbeta CDR3 rearrangement. For each sample, productive Simpson clonality was calculated as the square root of Simpson's diversity index across productive rearrangements. This is the immuneACCESS table as TCRdb keeps it, with only in-frame sequences that have V and J called. A part of the clones is gone; compared with another copy, unresolved V genes explain less than half, and the rest is unexplained. That table is the source of V, J and clone size, and D and trimming were worked out from the DNA. Within this sample are some 28,000 clones, with approximately 76% of them counted one time only. The ten largest clones capture approximately 36% of the sample.

Taken from cysteine to phenylalanine, the CDR3 has 15 residues. Left in the record is the CDR3 DNA by itself, 45 bases read in frame from the first base. A distance of 8 bases separates the germline ends of V and J, which lose 2 bases and 0 bases respectively. For CDR1 and CDR2, the germline V gene lists SGHTA and FQGNSA. Broad study findings and their caveats: How much clinical and demographic metadata was included differed by source and by participant, and the metadata was provided uncurated.

Collaborating institutions collected whole blood in K2EDTA tubes following their own protocols. Collaborator samples were shipped for TCRbeta analysis as frozen whole blood, isolated PBMCs, or DNA extracted from either sample type. Comments on this clone: Its antigen specificity is not known. Nothing much larger sits one base from this clone, and base qualities are not available.

The source of this sequence is a man aged 70 or older with acute or convalescent COVID-19. Recombination joined TRBV7-2 with TRBJ1-3; the best D guess is TRBD1, with 5 bases matching. Input material: peripheral blood. The CDR3 protein: CASSLWGGSGNTIYF. The bases read TGTGCCAGCAGCTTATGGGGGGGCTCTGGAAACACCATATATTTT.